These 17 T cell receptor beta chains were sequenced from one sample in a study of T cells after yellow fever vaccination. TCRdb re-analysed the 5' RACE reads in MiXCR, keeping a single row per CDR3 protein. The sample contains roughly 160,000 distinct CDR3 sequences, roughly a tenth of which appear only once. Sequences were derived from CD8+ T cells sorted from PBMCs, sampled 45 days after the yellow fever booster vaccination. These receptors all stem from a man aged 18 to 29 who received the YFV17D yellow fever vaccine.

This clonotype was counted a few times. The CDR3 region is CASSLRTVEFNYGYTF. DNA of the CDR3: TGTGCCAGCAGCTTGAGGACAGTGGAGTTCAACTATGGCTACACCTTC. The chain has TRBV7-9 and TRBJ1-2; D possibly corresponds to TRBD1 (6 bases). Germline CDR1 and CDR2: SEHNR and FQNEAQ (reference sequence). The CDR3 loop spans 16 amino acids. V was shortened by 3 bases and J by 2 bases, with 16 bases between the two germline ends. The whole variable domain, remainder taken from reference TRBV7-9 and TRBJ1-2, is DTGVSQNPRHKITKRGQNVTFRCDPISEHNRLYWYRQTLGQGPEFLTYFQNEAQLEKSRLLSDRFSAERPKGSFSTLEIQRTEQGDSAMYLCASSLRTVEFNYGYTFGSGTRLTVV.

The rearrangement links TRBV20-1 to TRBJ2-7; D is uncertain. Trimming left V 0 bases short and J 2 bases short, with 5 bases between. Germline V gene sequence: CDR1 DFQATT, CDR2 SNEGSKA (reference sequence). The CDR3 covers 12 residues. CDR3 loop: CSARDMAYEQYF. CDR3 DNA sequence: TGCAGTGCTAGAGATATGGCCTACGAGCAGTACTTC.

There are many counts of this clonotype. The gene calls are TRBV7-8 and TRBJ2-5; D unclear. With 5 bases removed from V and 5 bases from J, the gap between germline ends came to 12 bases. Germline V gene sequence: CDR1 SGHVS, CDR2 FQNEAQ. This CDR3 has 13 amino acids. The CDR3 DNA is TGTGCCAGCAGCCAGACAAGGCGGGAGACCCAGTACTTC. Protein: CASSQTRRETQYF.

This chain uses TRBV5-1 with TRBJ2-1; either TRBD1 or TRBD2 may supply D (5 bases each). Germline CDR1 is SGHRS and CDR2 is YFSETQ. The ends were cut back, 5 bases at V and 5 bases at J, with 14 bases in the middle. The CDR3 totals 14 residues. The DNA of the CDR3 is TGCGCCAGCAGTTTGAGGGGCCCCCACAATGAGCAGTTCTTC. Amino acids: CASSLRGPHNEQFF.

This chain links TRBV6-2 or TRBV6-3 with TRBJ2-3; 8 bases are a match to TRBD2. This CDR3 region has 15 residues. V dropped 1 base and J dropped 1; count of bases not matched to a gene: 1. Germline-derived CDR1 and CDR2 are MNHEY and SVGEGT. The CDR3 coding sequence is TGTGCCAGCAGTTACTGGCGGGGGGGCACAGATACGCAGTATTTT. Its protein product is CASSYWRGGTDTQYF.

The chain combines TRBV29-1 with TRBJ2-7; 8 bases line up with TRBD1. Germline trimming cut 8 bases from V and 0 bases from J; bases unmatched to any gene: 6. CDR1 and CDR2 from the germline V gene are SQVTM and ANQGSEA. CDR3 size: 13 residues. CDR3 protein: CSIRTGSSYEQYF. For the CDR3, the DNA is TGCAGCATTAGGACAGGGAGCTCCTACGAGCAGTACTTC.

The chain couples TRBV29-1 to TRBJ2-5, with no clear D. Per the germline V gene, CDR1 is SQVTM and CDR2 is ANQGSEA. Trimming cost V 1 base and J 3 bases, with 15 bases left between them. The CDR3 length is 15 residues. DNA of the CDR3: TGCAGCGTTGAAGGTAGCCGGATCCCCGAAGAGACCCAGTACTTC. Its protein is CSVEGSRIPEETQYF.

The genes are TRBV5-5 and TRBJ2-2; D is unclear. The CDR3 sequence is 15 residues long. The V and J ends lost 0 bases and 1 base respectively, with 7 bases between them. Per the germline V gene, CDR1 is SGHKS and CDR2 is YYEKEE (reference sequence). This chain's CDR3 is CASSLDDLNTGELFF. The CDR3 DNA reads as TGTGCCAGCAGCTTGGATGACTTGAACACCGGGGAGCTGTTTTTT.

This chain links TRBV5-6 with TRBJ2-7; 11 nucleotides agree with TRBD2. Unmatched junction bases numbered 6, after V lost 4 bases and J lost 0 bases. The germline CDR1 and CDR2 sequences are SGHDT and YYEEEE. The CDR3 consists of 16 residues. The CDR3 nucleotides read TGTGCCAGCAGCACTAGCGGGGGCCTCCTCTCCTACGAGCAGTACTTC. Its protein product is CASSTSGGLLSYEQYF.

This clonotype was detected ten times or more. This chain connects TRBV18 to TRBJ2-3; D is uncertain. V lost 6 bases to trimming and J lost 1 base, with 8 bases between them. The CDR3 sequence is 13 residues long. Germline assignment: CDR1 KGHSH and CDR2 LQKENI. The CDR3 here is CASSPHGTDTQYF. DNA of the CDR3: TGTGCCAGCTCGCCCCACGGCACAGATACGCAGTATTTT.

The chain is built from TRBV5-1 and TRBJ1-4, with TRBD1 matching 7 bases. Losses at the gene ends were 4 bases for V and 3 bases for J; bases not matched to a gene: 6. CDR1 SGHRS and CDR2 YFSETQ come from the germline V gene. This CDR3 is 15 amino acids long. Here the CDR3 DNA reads TGCGCCAGCAGCAGCGGAGGGGGCTCTAATGAAAAACTGTTTTTT. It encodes CASSSGGGSNEKLFF.

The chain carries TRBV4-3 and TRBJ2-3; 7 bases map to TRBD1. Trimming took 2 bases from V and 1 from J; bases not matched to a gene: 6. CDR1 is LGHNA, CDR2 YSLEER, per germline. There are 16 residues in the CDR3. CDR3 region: CASSQSRGMGTDTQYF. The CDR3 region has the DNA TGCGCCAGCAGCCAAAGCAGGGGGATGGGCACAGATACGCAGTATTTT.

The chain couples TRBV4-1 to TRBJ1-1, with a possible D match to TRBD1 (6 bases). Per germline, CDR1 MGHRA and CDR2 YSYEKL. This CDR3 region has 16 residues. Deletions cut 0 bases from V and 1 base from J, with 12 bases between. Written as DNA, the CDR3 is TGCGCCAGCAGCCAAGAGCAGGGGCGGCGGAACACTGAAGCTTTCTTT. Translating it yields CASSQEQGRRNTEAFF.

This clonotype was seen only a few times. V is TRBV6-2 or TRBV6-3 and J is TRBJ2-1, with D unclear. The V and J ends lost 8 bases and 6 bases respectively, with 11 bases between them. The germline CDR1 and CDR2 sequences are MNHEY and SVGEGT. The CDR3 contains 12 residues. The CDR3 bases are TGTGCCAGCGATAAGGGCCCCAATGAGCAGTTCTTC. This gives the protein CASDKGPNEQFF.

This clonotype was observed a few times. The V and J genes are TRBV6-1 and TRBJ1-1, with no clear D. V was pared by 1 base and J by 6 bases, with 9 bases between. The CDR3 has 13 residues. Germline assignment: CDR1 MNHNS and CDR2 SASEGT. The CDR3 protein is CASSEGHGAEAFF. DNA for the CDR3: TGTGCCAGCAGTGAAGGTCACGGGGCTGAAGCTTTCTTT.

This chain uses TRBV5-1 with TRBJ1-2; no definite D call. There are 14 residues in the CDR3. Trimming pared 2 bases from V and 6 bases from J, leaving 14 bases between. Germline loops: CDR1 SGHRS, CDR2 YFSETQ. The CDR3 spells CASSLAAGWDGYTF. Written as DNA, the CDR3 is TGCGCCAGCAGCTTAGCAGCGGGGTGGGATGGCTACACCTTC.

In DNA form, the CDR3 reads TGCGCCAGCAGCCAATGGACTAGCGGGGACACCGGGGAGCTGTTTTTT. Protein: CASSQWTSGDTGELFF. This rearrangement joins TRBV4-3 to TRBJ2-2; 12 bases map to TRBD2. This CDR3 spans 16 amino acids. CDR1 and CDR2 from the germline V gene are LGHNA and YSLEER. V shed 2 bases, J shed 3 bases, and the junction held 1 base outside the gene matches.